The rows below give T cell receptor beta chains drawn from one sample of a study of OX40 agonist ivuxolimab in advanced cancers. Generated by immunoSEQ multiplex PCR, the TCRdb table keeps only in-frame clones and is missing some. The sample lists about 46,000 clones, around 89% occurring once. The sample in question was CD4+ or CD8+ T cells sorted from blood, obtained in a trial of the OX40 agonist ivuxolimab. The receptors shown here come from an adult with an advanced solid tumor such as melanoma, head and neck, liver or kidney cancer. The CDR3 runs from the conserved cysteine through the conserved F or W.

TRBV19	12	CASSGGYYEQYF
TRBV4-2	17	CASSQTSGSTGTDTQYF
TRBV28	17	CASIKETGDFSGNTIYF
TRBV11-2	15	CASSLDSRYSYEQYF
TRBV11-3	18	CASSLTTGTSGDTDTQYF
TRBV19	14	CASSWPGAYNEQFF
TRBV29-1	14	CSVEDPREGETQYF
TRBV6-6	16	CASSYSGSGGAYEQYF
TRBV27	15	CASGLRGTNTGELFF
TRBV14	14	CASSQENRYNEQFF
TRBV10-3	17	CAISPYLFRDRKETQYF
TRBV13	12	CASSFPNYGYTF
TRBV25-1	15	CASSGLGRGGYEQYF
TRBV28	16	CASSLIRGGLSYEQYF
TRBV5-6	15	CASSLGLGPGNGYTF
TRBV13	14	CASSLRREEDEQYF
TRBV4-2	16	CASREVLGPAGDEQFF
TRBV11-1	14	CASSPRTSGYEQYF
TRBV9	15	CASSVASAVTDTQYF
TRBV27	13	CASSTQSSYEQYF
TRBV6-5	14	CASSPLSGTDTQYF
TRBV12-5	17	CASPTPSRAPSNQPQHF